The 17 T cell receptor beta chains reported below all come from one sample, sequenced in a study of cytomegalovirus exposure and HLA in healthy donors. Measured with immunoSEQ multiplex PCR; TCRdb has only the in-frame clones, and not every one. The sample includes some 150,000 clones, 94% seen only once; the top ten take 1.5% to 2%. Sequencing was carried out using PBMCs. These receptors were collected from a young man in good health and CMV-seropositive.

The chain links TRBV27 to TRBJ1-5; tentatively, D is TRBD1 (6 bases). The CDR3 has 14 residues. Germline V gene sequence: CDR1 MNHEY, CDR2 SMNVEV (reference sequence). Trimming stripped 3 bases from V and 4 bases from J, with 10 bases between. In DNA form, the CDR3 reads TGTGCCAGCAGTTTTAGAGGGGGTAATCAGCCCCAGCATTTT. This translates into CASSFRGGNQPQHF.

The chain recombines TRBV15 with TRBJ2-2, with D tentatively TRBD1 (5 bases). V was pared by 5 bases and J by 7 bases, with 11 bases between. CDR3 length: 13 amino acids. Germline CDR1 LNHNV, CDR2 YYDKDF (reference sequence). The CDR3 loop is CATSRTSGGELFF. CDR3 nucleotides: TGTGCCACCAGCCGGACATCGGGCGGGGAGCTGTTTTTT.

The J gene is TRBJ2-1, the V gene TRBV7-9; tentative D call: TRBD1 (5 bases). This CDR3 region has 13 residues. The V gene's germline CDR1 is SEHNR and CDR2 FQNEAQ (reference sequence). V gave up 3 bases and J gave up 6 bases, with 9 bases separating them. This chain's CDR3 is CASSFSTVNEQFF. CDR3 DNA: TGTGCCAGCAGCTTCTCGACAGTCAATGAGCAGTTCTTC.

The chain links TRBV6-1 to TRBJ1-2; D is unresolved. CDR3 length equals 15 residues. Per germline, CDR1 MNHNS and CDR2 SASEGT. V was trimmed by 1 base and J by 3 bases, leaving 12 bases between them. The CDR3 DNA reads as TGTGCCAGCAGTGAAGTCCACAGCCCTTACTATGGCTACACCTTC. The encoded protein is CASSEVHSPYYGYTF.

The gene calls are TRBV19 and TRBJ1-2; a possible D gene is TRBD1 (6 bases). The V end was cut by 8 bases, the J end by 0 bases, with 19 bases between. The CDR3 contains 16 residues. Germline V gives CDR1 LNHDA, CDR2 SQIVND (reference sequence). The CDR3 nucleotides read TGTGCCAGTCTGGACAGAAAAAGATCGCCTAACTATGGCTACACCTTC. Its translation is CASLDRKRSPNYGYTF.

This rearrangement joins TRBV23-1 to TRBJ1-1; TRBD1 matches at 9 bases. TRBV23-1 is classed as an ORF, of uncertain function. This CDR3 has 14 residues. The junction had 11 bases not matched to a gene; V was cut back by 10 bases and J by 5 bases. The CDR3 coding sequence is TGCGCCATCAGGCTGGGACAGGGAAGAACTGAAGCTTTCTTT. It encodes CAIRLGQGRTEAFF.

The chain couples TRBV5-5 to TRBJ2-3; the D gene is possibly TRBD1 (5 bases). V dropped 0 bases and J dropped 3 bases, with 5 bases sitting between them. This CDR3 contains 13 residues. Germline V gene lookup returns CDR1 SGHKS and CDR2 YYEKEE (reference sequence). The CDR3: CASSLEGTDTQYF. CDR3 DNA: TGTGCCAGCAGCTTGGAGGGGACAGATACGCAGTATTTT.

For the CDR3, the DNA is TGTGCCAGCAGACCGGGACTAGCGGGAGTTGAGCAGTTCTTC. This gives the protein CASRPGLAGVEQFF. This chain connects TRBV2 to TRBJ2-1, with 14 bases lining up with TRBD2. Germline assignment: CDR1 SNHLY and CDR2 FYNNEI. Trimming at V came to 6 bases and at J to 9 bases, leaving 4 bases not matched to a gene. CDR3 length: 14 residues.

The chain uses TRBV19 and TRBJ2-3, with 11 bases matching TRBD1. The CDR3 totals 16 residues. Losses at the gene ends were 4 bases for V and 3 bases for J; bases not matched to a gene: 6. Germline-derived CDR1 and CDR2 are LNHDA and SQIVND (reference sequence). The CDR3 spells CASSNRDRGLTDTQYF. The DNA for the CDR3 is TGTGCCAGTAGTAACCGGGACAGGGGGTTAACAGATACGCAGTATTTT.

This sequence joins TRBV4-1 and TRBJ2-1, with 8 bases fitting TRBD2. This CDR3 is 15 amino acids long. Germline V gene lookup returns CDR1 MGHRA and CDR2 YSYEKL. Trimming cost V 1 base and J 4 bases; bases outside gene matches: 3. In nucleotides, the CDR3 is TGCGCCAGCAGCCAAGGGACTAGCCAGTACAATGAGCAGTTCTTC. It codes for CASSQGTSQYNEQFF.

This chain links TRBV9 with TRBJ1-3; D is undetermined. Germline V gives CDR1 SGDLS, CDR2 YYNGEE. V was cut by 1 base and J by 0 bases, with 8 bases left in between. The length of the CDR3 is 15 residues. CDR3 sequence: CASSVSGISGNTIYF. CDR3 sequence (DNA): TGTGCCAGCAGCGTATCCGGGATCTCTGGAAACACCATATATTTT.

The CDR3 region is CASSVGGFGYEQYF. As DNA, the CDR3 is TGTGCCAGCAGCGTGGGAGGGTTCGGGTACGAGCAGTACTTC. The chain carries TRBV9 and TRBJ2-7; 7 positions agree with TRBD2. There are 14 residues in the CDR3. The V gene's germline CDR1 is SGDLS and CDR2 YYNGEE. V shed 2 bases and J 4 bases; nucleotides not matched to a gene: 6.

The rearrangement uses TRBV6-5 and TRBJ2-7; D gene ambiguous. Between the trimmed V and J ends, which lost 0 bases and 4 bases, there was a span of 10 bases. CDR1 is MNHEY and CDR2 is SVGAGI in the germline V gene. CDR3 length equals 14 residues. CDR3 in DNA: TGTGCCAGCAGTTACTCCCGGCCGGGTTACGAGCAGTACTTC. It translates to CASSYSRPGYEQYF.

The chain combines TRBV4-2 with TRBJ2-5, with D unclear. V was pared by 0 bases and J by 2 bases, with 7 bases between. Germline V gene lookup returns CDR1 LGHNA and CDR2 YNFKEQ. The CDR3 runs to 14 residues. This CDR3 reads CASSQDRRQETQYF. CDR3 coding DNA: TGTGCCAGCAGCCAAGATAGGCGGCAAGAGACCCAGTACTTC.

The V and J genes are TRBV11-2 and TRBJ1-6, with D perhaps matching TRBD1 (6 bases). Germline CDR1 reads SGHAT; CDR2 reads FQNNGV. Trimming removed 1 base at V and 8 bases at J, with 18 bases between. The CDR3 extends over 17 amino acids. CDR3 DNA sequence: TGTGCCAGCAGCTTAGTTTATGGCCAGGGGTCCGATTCACCCCTCCACTTT. Its protein is CASSLVYGQGSDSPLHF.

This CDR3 is CASSVSREAFF. CDR3 bases: TGTGCCAGCAGTGTCTCGAGGGAAGCTTTCTTT. The genes are TRBV2 and TRBJ1-1; D unclear. Looked up from germline, CDR1 is SNHLY and CDR2 is FYNNEI. V dropped 4 bases and J dropped 8 bases, with 8 bases sitting between them. The CDR3 consists of 11 residues.

This clone has only a few counts. V usage is TRBV19 and J usage is TRBJ2-6; D call uncertain. The germline V gene has CDR1 LNHDA and CDR2 SQIVND (reference sequence). Trimming stripped 5 bases from V and 1 base from J, with 9 bases between. The CDR3 is 15 residues long. This CDR3 is CASSPGESGANVLTF. The CDR3 nucleotides are TGTGCCAGTAGTCCCGGAGAGTCTGGGGCCAACGTCCTGACTTTC.